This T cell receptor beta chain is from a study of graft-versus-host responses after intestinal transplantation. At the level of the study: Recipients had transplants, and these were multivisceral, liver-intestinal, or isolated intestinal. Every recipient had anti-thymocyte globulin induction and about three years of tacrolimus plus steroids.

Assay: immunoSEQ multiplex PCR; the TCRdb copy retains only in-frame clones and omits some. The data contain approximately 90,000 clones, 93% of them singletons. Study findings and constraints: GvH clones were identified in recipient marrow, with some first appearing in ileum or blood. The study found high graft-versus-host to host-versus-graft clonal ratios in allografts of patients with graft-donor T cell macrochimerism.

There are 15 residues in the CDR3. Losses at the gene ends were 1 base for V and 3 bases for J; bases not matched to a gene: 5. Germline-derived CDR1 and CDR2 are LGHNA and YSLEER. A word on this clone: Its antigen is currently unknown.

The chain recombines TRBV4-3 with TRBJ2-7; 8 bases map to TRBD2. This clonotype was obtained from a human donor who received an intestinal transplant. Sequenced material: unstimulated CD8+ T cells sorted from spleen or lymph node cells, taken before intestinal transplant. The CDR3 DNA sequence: TGCGCCAGCAGCCAAGCGGCCGGGGGGGGCTACGAGCAGTACTTC. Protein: CASSQAAGGGYEQYF.